These 21 T cell receptor beta chains originate from one sample sequenced in a study of blood T cell repertoires in COVID-19. Sequenced by immunoSEQ multiplex PCR; TCRdb stores in-frame clones only, minus some. The sample records under 550,000 clones, 70% to 90% being singletons. The sequencing input was peripheral blood. These receptors came from a man aged 18 to 30 with COVID-19, enrolled during active disease.

The rearrangement uses TRBV18 and TRBJ1-5; 8 nucleotides match TRBD1. Per germline, CDR1 KGHSH and CDR2 LQKENI. Trimming at V came to 10 bases and at J to 4 bases, leaving 6 bases not matched to a gene. The length of the CDR3 is 13 residues. The CDR3, as DNA: TGTGCCACACAGGGGGAAAAGAATCAGCCCCAGCATTTT. It yields the protein CATQGEKNQPQHF.

CDR3 in amino acids: CASSLSREQFF. DNA for the CDR3: TGTGCCAGCAGTCTGAGCCGGGAGCAGTTCTTC. This chain uses TRBV6-2 or TRBV6-3 with TRBJ2-1; D ambiguous. Germline lookup yields CDR1 MNHEY and CDR2 SVGEGT. Trimming shortened V by 5 bases and J by 10 bases, and 9 bases separated the two germline ends. This CDR3 has 11 residues.

The genes are TRBV5-1 and TRBJ2-3; weak D call: TRBD2 (7 bases). Trimming took 0 bases from V and 3 from J, leaving 11 bases between them. Germline V gene lookup returns CDR1 SGHRS and CDR2 YFSETQ. The CDR3 has 15 residues. CDR3 protein: CASSLEGGGTDTQYF. In nucleotides, the CDR3 is TGCGCCAGCAGCTTGGAGGGGGGGGGAACAGATACGCAGTATTTT.

On this clone: This CDR3 is also generated by other DNA sequences in the sample. The chain links TRBV5-1 to TRBJ2-2; no clear D. Trimming stripped 3 bases from V and 0 bases from J, with 3 bases between. CDR3 length equals 13 residues. Germline loops: CDR1 SGHRS, CDR2 YFSETQ. CDR3 region: CASSSSNTGELFF. Written as DNA, the CDR3 is TGCGCCAGCAGCTCGTCGAACACCGGGGAGCTGTTTTTT. The full variable domain, with the rest looked up from reference TRBV5-1 and TRBJ2-2, is KAGVTQTPRYLIKTRGQQVTLSCSPISGHRSVSWYQQTPGQGLQFLFEYFSETQRNKGNFPGRFSGRQFSNSRSEMNVSTLELGDSALYLCASSSSNTGELFFGEGSRLTVL.

The chain employs TRBV7-9 and TRBJ2-4, with 10 bases matching TRBD1. V was clipped by 6 bases and J by 7 bases; unmatched bases: 6. CDR1 and CDR2 from the germline V gene are SEHNR and FQNEAQ (reference sequence). The CDR3 has 14 amino acids. This CDR3 is CASSYPGQGNIQYF. For the CDR3, the DNA is TGTGCCAGCAGTTACCCGGGACAGGGGAACATTCAGTACTTC.

The V gene is TRBV6-5, the J gene TRBJ2-2, with TRBD2 identical over 11 bases. The CDR3 sequence is 15 residues long. Unmatched junction bases numbered 7, after V lost 6 bases and J lost 7 bases. Per the germline V gene, CDR1 is MNHEY and CDR2 is SVGAGI. The CDR3 protein is CASSTGTSGHGELFF. DNA of the CDR3: TGTGCCAGCAGCACCGGGACTAGCGGCCACGGGGAGCTGTTTTTT.

This rearrangement joins TRBV19 to TRBJ2-3, with TRBD1 matching over 7 bases. After removal of 4 bases from V and 1 base from J, the junction contained 2 bases not matched to a gene. This CDR3 has 14 amino acids. Germline loops: CDR1 LNHDA, CDR2 SQIVND (reference sequence). CDR3 sequence reads: CASSKGQRTDTQYF. CDR3 bases: TGTGCCAGTAGTAAGGGACAGCGCACAGATACGCAGTATTTT.

The V call is TRBV5-1, the J call TRBJ2-1; 7 bases agree with TRBD2. Per the germline V gene, CDR1 is SGHRS and CDR2 is YFSETQ. The CDR3 has 15 amino acids. Unmatched junction bases numbered 5, after V lost 0 bases and J lost 5 bases. CDR3 sequence: CASSLELAVNNEQFF. The CDR3 nucleotides are TGCGCCAGCAGCTTGGAGCTAGCGGTTAACAATGAGCAGTTCTTC.

The chain is built from TRBV11-2 and TRBJ1-2; 9 nucleotides align to TRBD1. The V gene end was trimmed by 4 bases and the J gene end by 4 bases; junction bases not matched to a gene: 4. The CDR3 loop spans 14 amino acids. The germline V gene has CDR1 SGHAT and CDR2 FQNNGV. DNA of the CDR3: TGTGCCAGCAGCTCAGGGACAGGGATCTATGGCTACACCTTC. It specifies CASSSGTGIYGYTF.

The V and J genes are TRBV19 and TRBJ2-1, with TRBD2 matching over 8 bases. CDR1 is LNHDA and CDR2 is SQIVND in the germline V gene (reference sequence). The V gene end was trimmed by 7 bases and the J gene end by 6 bases; junction bases not matched to a gene: 11. The length of the CDR3 is 15 residues. CDR3 bases: TGTGCCAGTAAGGAGGACGGGAGGGCCGTCAATGAGCAGTTCTTC. Translating it yields CASKEDGRAVNEQFF.

Turning to this clone: Other DNA sequences in this sample translate to the same CDR3. The chain is built from TRBV12-3 or TRBV12-4 and TRBJ2-1; possibly TRBD1 for D (6 bases). This CDR3 is 13 amino acids long. V was clipped by 3 bases and J by 4 bases, with 7 bases between them. In DNA, the CDR3 is TGTGCCAGCAGTTTGGGGGCTTACAATGAGCAGTTCTTC. Encoded protein: CASSLGAYNEQFF.

The chain links TRBV19 to TRBJ2-3; the match to TRBD2 covers 10 bases. The CDR3 runs 15 residues. CDR1 is LNHDA and CDR2 is SQIVND in the germline V gene (reference sequence). V was clipped by 4 bases and J by 7 bases; unmatched bases: 8. The CDR3 is CASSTSLAGVNTQYF. CDR3 DNA sequence: TGTGCCAGTAGTACGTCGCTAGCGGGAGTAAATACGCAGTATTTT.

The V and J genes are TRBV5-4 and TRBJ2-7; D perhaps matches TRBD1 (5 bases). The V gene lost 5 bases and the J gene lost 12 bases, with 18 bases spanning the gap. This CDR3 comprises 12 residues. Germline assignment: CDR1 SGHNT and CDR2 YYREEE (reference sequence). The CDR3 nucleotides read TGTGCCAGCAGGACGCCCAGGGATTCGAGGTACTTC. Protein: CASRTPRDSRYF.

The V gene is TRBV19, the J gene TRBJ2-1; 11 bases agree with TRBD1. The CDR3 loop spans 16 amino acids. The germline gives CDR1 LNHDA, CDR2 SQIVND (reference sequence). The V segment lost 3 bases and the J segment 3 bases; nucleotides outside the gene matches: 4. CDR3 loop: CASSMGQGVSYNEQFF. The DNA for the CDR3 is TGTGCCAGTAGTATGGGACAGGGGGTAAGCTACAATGAGCAGTTCTTC.

This clone was seen a handful of times. The chain couples TRBV11-2 to TRBJ2-3; 8 positions match TRBD2. The trim removed 5 bases at V and 3 bases at J, leaving 10 bases unmatched. The germline V gene encodes CDR1 SGHAT and CDR2 FQNNGV. CDR3 length equals 16 residues. DNA of the CDR3: TGTGCCAGCAGCCAACTAATTAGCGGGATTACAGATACGCAGTATTTT. Residues: CASSQLISGITDTQYF.

The CDR3 spells CASRTLAGGTDTQYF. For the CDR3, the DNA is TGTGCCAGCAGGACACTAGCGGGGGGCACAGATACGCAGTATTTT. The genes are TRBV2 and TRBJ2-3; 11 bases are a match to TRBD2. Unmatched junction bases numbered 3, after V lost 6 bases and J lost 1 base. The CDR3 sequence is 15 residues long. Germline V gene data show CDR1 as SNHLY and CDR2 as FYNNEI.

The rearrangement links TRBV15 to TRBJ2-1; 8 bases map to TRBD1. Germline V gene lookup returns CDR1 LNHNV and CDR2 YYDKDF (reference sequence). This CDR3 has 14 amino acids. J was trimmed by 5 bases and V by 4 bases; bases with no gene match: 4. The CDR3 bases are TGTGCCACCAGCACACAGGGGGGTGACAATGAGCAGTTCTTC. Protein sequence: CATSTQGGDNEQFF.

This clone came up once. The V call is TRBV11-3, the J call TRBJ2-2; 11 bases agree with TRBD2. After removal of 3 bases from V and 3 bases from J, the junction contained 6 bases not matched to a gene. Germline V gene data show CDR1 as SGHNT and CDR2 as YENEEA. The length of the CDR3 is 17 residues. The chain's CDR3 is CASSFRLAGNDTGELFF. The CDR3 DNA follows: TGTGCCAGCAGCTTCAGACTAGCGGGAAATGACACCGGGGAGCTGTTTTTT.

The chain couples TRBV7-9 to TRBJ2-7; D possibly corresponds to TRBD1 (5 bases). Per the germline V gene, CDR1 is SEHNR and CDR2 is FQNEAQ (reference sequence). V was shortened by 3 bases and J by 12 bases, with 18 bases between the two germline ends. CDR3 length equals 13 residues. CDR3 in amino acids: CASSFRGFGNLYF. In DNA form, the CDR3 reads TGTGCCAGCAGCTTTAGGGGTTTCGGAAACCTGTACTTC.

The chain uses TRBV2 and TRBJ2-1, with 7 bases identical to TRBD2. CDR3 length: 15 residues. Looked up from germline, CDR1 is SNHLY and CDR2 is FYNNEI. Germline trimming cut 2 bases from V and 5 bases from J; bases unmatched to any gene: 6. CDR3 in DNA: TGTGCCAGCAGTGAATGGACTAGTACAAACAATGAGCAGTTCTTC. It specifies CASSEWTSTNNEQFF.

This clone was seen at least ten times. V gene TRBV6-6 combines with J gene TRBJ2-7; the match to TRBD1 covers 8 bases. CDR1 MNHNY and CDR2 SVGAGI come from the germline V gene (reference sequence). The CDR3 has 14 amino acids. V shed 6 bases, J shed 5 bases, and the junction held 9 bases outside the gene matches. CDR3 region: CASSSGQGYHEQYF. The CDR3 bases are TGTGCCAGCAGCAGTGGACAGGGCTACCACGAGCAGTACTTC.